This T cell receptor beta chain was identified in a study of CD8 T cells in ankylosing spondylitis. This clonotype was counted between two and nine times. The antigen is not known. The CDR3 spans 22 residues. Germline V gene data show CDR1 as SGHVS and CDR2 as FNYEAQ. V shed 3 bases, J shed 3 bases, and the junction held 20 bases outside the gene matches. Broader study findings: Reports of some motif variants in reactive arthritis synovial fluid and blood predate this one. Significantly higher representation of disease-linked clones was reported for matched ankylosing spondylitis synovial fluid. With a CD8+ phenotype, disease-linked clones were relatively rare in peripheral blood. Several highly homologous variants made up a TCR beta motif, and this motif appeared characteristic of ankylosing spondylitis blood.

A single record per CDR3 protein comes from TCRdb applying MiXCR to the 5' RACE reads. The sample includes hundreds of thousands of distinct CDR3 sequences, 12% of them seen just once. The origin of this receptor is a male donor with ankylosing spondylitis. This sequence joins TRBV7-6 and TRBJ2-3, with 14 bases lining up with TRBD2. The sample comprised blood, either unsorted or a sorted T cell fraction (not recorded which). In nucleotides, the CDR3 is TGTGCCAGCAGCTTGACACCCCCGGGACTAGCGGGAGCGGTCTCCTGGACAGATACGCAGTATTTT. Residues: CASSLTPPGLAGAVSWTDTQYF.